These 5 T cell receptor beta chains were sequenced from one sample in a study of T cell changes during pregnancy in multiple sclerosis. Sequencing was performed with immunoSEQ multiplex PCR; in TCRdb, only in-frame clones are kept and a portion is missing. The sample holds about 67,000 clones, roughly nine tenths seen once. This specimen was peripheral blood, taken after pregnancy. These receptors all come from a female donor with multiple sclerosis, enrolled in a pregnancy study.

The rearrangement uses TRBV7-8 and TRBJ2-1, with 8 bases aligning to TRBD2. Germline CDR1 and CDR2: SGHVS and FQNEAQ. V trimming: 1 base; J trimming: 7 bases; junction bases outside the gene matches: 9. There are 16 residues in the CDR3. CDR3 residues: CASSLGPAGVGNEQFF. The CDR3 DNA follows: TGTGCCAGCAGCTTAGGTCCAGCGGGAGTGGGGAATGAGCAGTTCTTC.

The chain couples TRBV25-1 to TRBJ2-3; 10 bases align to TRBD2. The CDR3 contains 16 residues. Per germline, CDR1 MGHDK and CDR2 SYGVNS. V shed 0 bases and J 5 bases; nucleotides not matched to a gene: 5. The CDR3 DNA is TGTGCCAGCAGTGAATACCTAGCGGGAGCGAGAGATACGCAGTATTTT. The encoded protein is CASSEYLAGARDTQYF.

The V call is TRBV10-3, the J call TRBJ1-2; 8 nucleotides line up with TRBD1. V gave up 0 bases and J gave up 0 bases; unmatched junction bases: 6. From germline, CDR1 is ENHRY and CDR2 SYGVKD. The CDR3 runs 17 residues. The CDR3 loop reads CAISESGQGLANYGYTF. DNA of the CDR3: TGTGCCATCAGTGAGTCTGGACAGGGCCTAGCTAACTATGGCTACACCTTC.

The rearrangement links TRBV18 to TRBJ2-7; 9 bases align to TRBD1. Germline V gives CDR1 KGHSH, CDR2 LQKENI. This CDR3 spans 14 amino acids. V gave up 3 bases and J gave up 5 bases; unmatched junction bases: 5. CDR3 DNA sequence: TGTGCCAGCTCACCCTTGGACAGGGGCGACGAGCAGTACTTC. Protein product: CASSPLDRGDEQYF.

V and J are TRBV5-1 and TRBJ2-7, with TRBD2 identical over 15 bases. Germline CDR1 reads SGHRS; CDR2 reads YFSETQ. Trimming removed 4 bases from V and 3 bases from J; junction bases left unmatched: 2. The CDR3 is 15 residues long. This CDR3 reads CASSVGLAGGYEQYF. The DNA of the CDR3 is TGCGCCAGCAGCGTGGGACTAGCGGGGGGCTACGAGCAGTACTTC. Variable domain in full (rest from reference TRBV5-1 and TRBJ2-7): KAGVTQTPRYLIKTRGQQVTLSCSPISGHRSVSWYQQTPGQGLQFLFEYFSETQRNKGNFPGRFSGRQFSNSRSEMNVSTLELGDSALYLCASSVGLAGGYEQYFGPGTRLTVT.